The present entry profiles one T cell receptor (beta chain) with its context. Antigen unknown. These data are taken from a study of cytomegalovirus exposure and HLA in healthy donors. Study summary: A later analysis reported the same platform for the 90 to 150 validation repertoires and the roughly 630 first-cohort repertoires. Study-level points and caveats: It was found in a later analysis that first-cohort TCR clusters tended to co-occur in the 95 to 150 validation repertoires. Across donors, most TCRs were seen rarely, yet some public ones were widespread.

Profiled with immunoSEQ multiplex PCR; TCRdb holds only in-frame clones, not every one. The repertoire has 130,000 to 150,000 clones, about nine tenths of them found once; the top ten carry around 5.9%. The sequencing sample was made of PBMCs. This sequence originates from a woman in her thirties in good health and CMV-seropositive.

CDR3 sequence reads: CASRDRNYEQYF. The CDR3 DNA follows: TGTGCCAGCAGGGACAGAAACTACGAGCAGTACTTC. The chain uses TRBV2 and TRBJ2-7; D perhaps matches TRBD1 (6 bases). The CDR3 covers 12 residues. The ends were cut back, 6 bases at V and 3 bases at J, with 9 bases in the middle. Germline V gene sequence: CDR1 SNHLY, CDR2 FYNNEI.